The clone carrying this T cell receptor (beta chain) has just a few counts. Antigen: not known. The CDR3 is 19 residues long. Germline V gene data show CDR1 as SGHRS and CDR2 as YFSETQ. Trimming cost V 3 bases and J 2 bases; bases outside gene matches: 14. Constant-segment primers and 5'RACE yielded cDNA libraries for TCR alpha and TCR beta, each carrying sample barcodes and UMIs. TCRdb reprocessed the 5' RACE reads via MiXCR and lists one record per CDR3 protein. The sample lists some 40,000 distinct CDR3 sequences, less than 7.5% seen once, with 1.2% to 1.5% in the top ten. This sample is part of a study of T-cell memory formation after mild COVID-19. Findings and caveats of the study: Clones contracting day 15 to 85 were balanced CD4/CD8; later expanders leaned CD4+. Certain responding clones were present in pre-infection memory, suggesting participation of cross-reactive memory. In second-wave clones peaking day 37, SARS-CoV-2 specificity remained unconfirmed.

Material: PBMCs or a T cell subset sorted from them (not recorded which). V and J are TRBV5-1 and TRBJ2-3, with 11 nucleotides matching TRBD2. This clonotype was sampled from a man between 18 and 35 years old who had mild COVID-19 (a few samples of this study predate the infection). Cell type and time point are not known. The CDR3 DNA sequence: TGCGCCAGCAGCTCAGGAAACTTGGGACTAGCGGATCTCACAGATACGCAGTATTTT. It is translated as CASSSGNLGLADLTDTQYF.